These T cell receptor beta chains were read from a single sample in a study of shared clonotypes between healthy human individuals. Only in-frame clones appear in the TCRdb table, and some are missing; sequencing was by immunoSEQ multiplex PCR. The sample has 2 million to 2.5 million clones, approximately 95% seen once. Sequenced material: naive CD8+ T cells sorted from blood. These receptor sequences come from a man aged 18 to 30 in good health. Each CDR3 is given with its conserved first and last residue. D genes are given only for firm matches. Clone size, where shown, is once, few, many, or a class for clones that have expanded.

V,size,J,D,DNA,CDR3
TRBV27,.,TRBJ2-1,TRBD2,TGTGCCAGCAGTTTAGTTAGCGGGAGGTACAATGAGCAGTTCTTC,CASSLVSGRYNEQFF
TRBV9,.,TRBJ2-7,.,TGTGCCAGCAGCGTAGCAGGTGTACCCTACGAGCAGTACTTC,CASSVAGVPYEQYF
TRBV18,.,TRBJ2-7,.,TGTGCCAGCTCACCACCCCGGGACCCTTCCTACGAGCAGTACTTC,CASSPPRDPSYEQYF
TRBV7-2,.,TRBJ1-2,.,TGTGCCAGCAGCAAACAGAGAGCTAACTATGGCTACACCTTC,CASSKQRANYGYTF
TRBV29-1,.,TRBJ2-7,.,TGCAGCGCCTTGGGACTGGAGCAGTACTTC,CSALGLEQYF
TRBV7-3,.,TRBJ2-7,.,TGTGCCAGCAGCCCACTTGCAGGGGCCACCTACGAGCAGTACTTC,CASSPLAGATYEQYF
TRBV5-1,.,TRBJ1-1,TRBD1,TGCGCCAGCAGCTTGGGGGACAGCGACACTGAAGCTTTCTTT,CASSLGDSDTEAFF
TRBV27,.,TRBJ2-7,.,TGTGCCAGCAGTTTAAGTATTAAAACCGCCTACGAGCAGTACTTC,CASSLSIKTAYEQYF
TRBV7-2,.,TRBJ2-5,TRBD2,TGTGCCAGCAGCTTAGCCCGGGGACTAGCCCAAGAGACCCAGTACTTC,CASSLARGLAQETQYF
TRBV5-6,.,TRBJ1-3,.,TGTGCCAGCAGCTTGGCCAGGGTGACAGGCTCGCTCTCTGGAAACACCATATATTTT,CASSLARVTGSLSGNTIYF
TRBV4-1,.,TRBJ1-3,.,TGCGCCAGCAGCCAAGATGGTGAGGGGCTGGGAAACACCATATATTTT,CASSQDGEGLGNTIYF
TRBV6-6,.,TRBJ2-2,.,TGTGCCAGCAGTTTTCTAGCGAACACCGGGGAGCTGTTTTTT,CASSFLANTGELFF
TRBV9,.,TRBJ1-6,.,TGTGCCAGCAGCGTATCCGGGACGCAGGAGTCACCCCTCCACTTT,CASSVSGTQESPLHF
TRBV5-6,.,TRBJ2-7,.,TGTGCCAGCAGCTTGCCTTCGGCAGGGTCGAACCACGAGCAGTACTTC,CASSLPSAGSNHEQYF
TRBV27,.,TRBJ2-5,.,TGTGCCACGGGGGCTTTTGGGGCCGAGACCCAGTACTTC,CATGAFGAETQYF
TRBV10-1,.,TRBJ2-2,.,TGCGCCAGCAGTGAACCGGCTGGGGGGGCGACCGGGGAGCTGTTTTTT,CASSEPAGGATGELFF
TRBV9,.,TRBJ2-5,.,TGTGCCAGCAGCGACGGGACTGAAGAGACCCAGTACTTC,CASSDGTEETQYF
TRBV6-5,.,TRBJ2-7,TRBD1,TGTGCCATCAAGGGGGCACCCTACGAGCAGTACTTC,CAIKGAPYEQYF
TRBV27,.,TRBJ2-7,TRBD2,TGTGCCAGCAGTTCCCGGACTAGCGGGAAGAGTCCTTACGAGCAGTACTTC,CASSSRTSGKSPYEQYF
TRBV5-4,.,TRBJ1-2,.,TGTGCCAGCAGCTTGGGGGTTGCAGGGGTCTATGGCTACACCTTC,CASSLGVAGVYGYTF
TRBV5-8,.,TRBJ2-1,TRBD2,TGTGCCAGCAGCAAAGCGGGGAGCTCCTACAATGAGCAGTTCTTC,CASSKAGSSYNEQFF
TRBV5-1,.,TRBJ2-1,.,TGCGCCAGCAGCTTGGTGAGTCTCGCCAATGAGCAGTTCTTC,CASSLVSLANEQFF
TRBV10-1,once,TRBJ2-7,.,TGCGCCAGCAGTTCGAACGTCAACCACCGCTCCTACGAGCAGTACTTC,CASSSNVNHRSYEQYF
TRBV28,once,TRBJ1-1,TRBD1,TGTGCCAGCACTCCGGGACAGGGGGACACTGAAGCTTTCTTT,CASTPGQGDTEAFF
TRBV15,once,TRBJ2-1,.,TGTGCCACCAGCAGAGATCTCGGGGGATCCTACGGTGAGCAGTTCTTC,CATSRDLGGSYGEQFF
TRBV4-1,.,TRBJ1-5,.,TGCGCCAGCAGCCAGGGGATACAGAATCAGCCCCAGCATTTT,CASSQGIQNQPQHF
TRBV27,once,TRBJ2-5,TRBD1,TGTGCCAGCAGTCGACAGGGGTGGGAAGAGACCCAGTACTTC,CASSRQGWEETQYF
TRBV27,.,TRBJ2-1,.,TGTGCCAGCAGTTTAGTGCAGGCCCGATACAATGAGCAGTTCTTC,CASSLVQARYNEQFF
TRBV7-3,.,TRBJ2-5,TRBD1,TGTGCCAGCAGCCCGACAGGGGTCGTCGGAGAGACCCAGTACTTC,CASSPTGVVGETQYF
TRBV2,.,TRBJ2-1,TRBD1,TGTGCCAGCAGGGGACAGATCAATGAGCAGTTCTTC,CASRGQINEQFF
TRBV29-1,once,TRBJ1-1,.,TGCAGCGTCGCCAGCCCGGGGGCGGGTGATACTGAAGCTTTCTTT,CSVASPGAGDTEAFF
TRBV19,.,TRBJ1-1,.,TGTGCCAGTAGTATCTACAGGGACACTGAAGCTTTCTTT,CASSIYRDTEAFF
TRBV13,.,TRBJ1-1,.,TGTGCCAGCAGCTTGGGGACACAGGGATACACTGAAGCTTTCTTT,CASSLGTQGYTEAFF
TRBV30,.,TRBJ1-1,.,TGTGCCTGGAGTGAGAGACTTGGGGTCACTGAAGCTTTCTTT,CAWSERLGVTEAFF
TRBV7-3,.,TRBJ1-1,.,TGTGCCAGCAGCTTAACTGTGGGGATGAACACTGAAGCTTTCTTT,CASSLTVGMNTEAFF
TRBV6-5,.,TRBJ1-2,.,TGTGCCAGCAGCATCGGGGACGGTGGTAACTATGGCTACACCTTC,CASSIGDGGNYGYTF
TRBV11-1,.,TRBJ1-1,TRBD1,TGTGCCAGCAGCAGCGAGGGGGCAGGGATGAGCACTGAAGCTTTCTTT,CASSSEGAGMSTEAFF
TRBV7-6,.,TRBJ2-7,.,TGTGCCAGCAGCCCCTTAAAGGTAGCGGAGCCCTACGAGCAGTACTTC,CASSPLKVAEPYEQYF